In its sample, the clone carrying this T cell receptor (beta chain) was seen many times. The sample originates from a study of Graves' ophthalmopathy and Graves' hyperthyroidism. RNA transcripts were the template, and TCR beta CDR3 regions were amplified from them. HTBI primers served in a first-round RT-PCR, which a second-round multiplex PCR followed. Each CDR3 protein gets one entry after TCRdb re-called the multiplex PCR reads with MiXCR. In the table there are fewer than 400,000 distinct CDR3 sequences, 15% to 20% of which are singletons. This receptor was identified in a woman younger than 30 with Graves' ophthalmopathy. The source material was peripheral blood.

CDR3 region: CASNTGGAVEAFF. The CDR3 DNA reads TGTGCCAGCAACACAGGGGGGGCTGTAGAAGCTTTCTTT. The chain combines TRBV3-1 with TRBJ1-1; 8 nucleotides align to TRBD1. There are 13 residues in the CDR3. The V gene's germline CDR1 is LGHDT and CDR2 YNNKEL (reference sequence). V was pared by 7 bases and J by 8 bases, with 9 bases of the junction left unmatched.